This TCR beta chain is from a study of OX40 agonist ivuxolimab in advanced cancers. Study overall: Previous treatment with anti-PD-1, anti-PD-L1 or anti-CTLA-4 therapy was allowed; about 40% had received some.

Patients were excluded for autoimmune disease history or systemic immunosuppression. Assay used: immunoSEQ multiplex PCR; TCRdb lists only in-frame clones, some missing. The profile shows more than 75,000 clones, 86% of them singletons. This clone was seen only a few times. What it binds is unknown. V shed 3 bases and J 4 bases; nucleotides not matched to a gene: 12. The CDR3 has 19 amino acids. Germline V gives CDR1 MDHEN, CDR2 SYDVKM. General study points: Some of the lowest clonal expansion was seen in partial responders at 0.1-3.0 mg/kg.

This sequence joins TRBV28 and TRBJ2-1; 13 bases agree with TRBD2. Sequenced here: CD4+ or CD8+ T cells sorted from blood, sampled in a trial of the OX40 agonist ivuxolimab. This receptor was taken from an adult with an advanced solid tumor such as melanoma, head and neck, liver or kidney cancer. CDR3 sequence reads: CASSLGGLAGFLIYNEQFF. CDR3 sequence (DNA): TGTGCCAGCAGTTTGGGGGGACTAGCGGGATTCCTTATATACAATGAGCAGTTCTTC.